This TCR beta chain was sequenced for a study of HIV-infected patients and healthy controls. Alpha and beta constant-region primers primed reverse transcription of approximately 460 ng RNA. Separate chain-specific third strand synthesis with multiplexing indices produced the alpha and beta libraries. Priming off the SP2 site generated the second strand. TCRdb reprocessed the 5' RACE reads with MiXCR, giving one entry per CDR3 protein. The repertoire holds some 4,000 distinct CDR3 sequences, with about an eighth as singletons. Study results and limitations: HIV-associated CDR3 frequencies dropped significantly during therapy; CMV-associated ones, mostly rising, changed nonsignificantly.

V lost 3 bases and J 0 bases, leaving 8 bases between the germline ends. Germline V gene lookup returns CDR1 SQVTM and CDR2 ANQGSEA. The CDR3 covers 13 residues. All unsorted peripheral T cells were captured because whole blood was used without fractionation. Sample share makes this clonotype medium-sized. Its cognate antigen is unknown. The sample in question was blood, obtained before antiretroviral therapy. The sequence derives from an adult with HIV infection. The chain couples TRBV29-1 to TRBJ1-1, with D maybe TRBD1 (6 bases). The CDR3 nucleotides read TGCAGCGTTGAGGGGGCATTGAACACTGAAGCTTTCTTT. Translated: CSVEGALNTEAFF.